This TCR beta chain was captured in a study of blood T cell repertoires in COVID-19. For the study at large: Spain, Italy and the United States supplied samples that represented acute and convalescent COVID-19. PBMCs, B-cell-depleted T cells, or T cells provided the cDNA or gDNA that made up the material.

Per germline, CDR1 KGHDR and CDR2 SFDVKD. Germline trimming cut 1 base from V and 5 bases from J; bases unmatched to any gene: 6. The CDR3 is 16 amino acids. How the authors handled the data: Amplifying reference gene primers gave estimates of nucleated cell counts. Using immunoSEQ multiplex PCR, the repertoire was profiled, and TCRdb retains in-frame clones only, with some absent. That table supplies the V and J calls and clone size; D and trimming were determined from the DNA. The sample carries about 300,000 clones, about nine tenths recorded once. Seattle patient enrollment occurred during active infection, with longitudinal follow-up thereafter.

The chain uses TRBV24-1 and TRBJ2-1; 8 nucleotides agree with TRBD1. This sequence originates from a woman in her twenties or thirties with COVID-19, enrolled during active disease. Source material: peripheral blood. CDR3 DNA sequence: TGTGCCACCAGTGATTTTCGGACAGGGTGGAACAATGAGCAGTTCTTC. Amino acid sequence: CATSDFRTGWNNEQFF.